The source of this TCR beta chain is a study of T cell responses to AZD1222 COVID-19 vaccine. General observations from the study: Receipt of two AZD1222 doses was followed by a rise in Spike-specific TCR breadth and depth.

V was cut by 5 bases and J by 7 bases, with 18 bases left in between. Germline V gene lookup returns CDR1 SEHNR and CDR2 FQNEAQ (reference sequence). The CDR3 extends over 16 amino acids. This clone was detected only a few times. Its antigen is currently unknown. The table came from immunoSEQ multiplex PCR; TCRdb's copy has only in-frame clones and leaves some out. The sample holds 95,000 to 110,000 clones, roughly 87% seen once. This specimen was peripheral blood, taken on day 0 of AZD1222 vaccination. The receptor was isolated from an adult in good health. V gene TRBV7-9 combines with J gene TRBJ1-6; D ambiguous. The CDR3 protein is CASSALGQLGNSPLHF. For the CDR3, the DNA is TGTGCCAGCAGCGCTCTCGGGCAGTTGGGGAATTCACCCCTCCACTTT.